This passage covers 3 T cell receptor beta chains from one sample sequenced in a study of blood T cell repertoires in COVID-19. TCRdb's copy holds only in-frame clones and misses some; the assay was immunoSEQ multiplex PCR. This sample has 200,000 or so clones, with roughly 92% found just once. The sample was peripheral blood. All receptors derive from a man between 60 and 75 years old with COVID-19, enrolled during active disease.

J is TRBJ2-7 and V is TRBV18; 7 bases align to TRBD1. Germline-derived CDR1 and CDR2 are KGHSH and LQKENI. The V segment lost 4 bases and the J segment 2 bases; nucleotides outside the gene matches: 5. The CDR3 loop spans 14 amino acids. The CDR3 DNA is TGTGCCAGCTCACTGGACAGGTCGGCCTACGAGCAGTACTTC. It is translated as CASSLDRSAYEQYF.

The chain recombines TRBV19 with TRBJ1-5, with TRBD1 as a possible D gene (5 bases). The CDR3 contains 15 residues. The germline V gene encodes CDR1 LNHDA and CDR2 SQIVND (reference sequence). V lost 3 bases and J lost 3, with 12 bases in between. The CDR3 is CASSIYRLDNQPQHF. Here the CDR3 DNA reads TGTGCCAGTAGTATTTACAGGTTAGACAATCAGCCCCAGCATTTT. Full variable domain (missing parts from reference TRBV19 and TRBJ1-5): DGGITQSPKYLFRKEGQNVTLSCEQNLNHDAMYWYRQDPGQGLRLIYYSQIVNDFQKGDIAEGYSVSREKKESFPLTVTSAQKNPTAFYLCASSIYRLDNQPQHFGDGTRLSIL.

In this sample, this clone turned up once. The rearrangement uses TRBV5-1 and TRBJ2-1; 8 bases agree with TRBD1. The V and J ends lost 4 bases and 7 bases, in that order; junction bases with no gene match: 10. The CDR3 totals 15 residues. Germline assignment: CDR1 SGHRS and CDR2 YFSETQ. The CDR3 region has the DNA TGCGCCAGCAGCCCGACAGGGGCAGGTGTGAATGAGCAGTTCTTC. Translated, it gives CASSPTGAGVNEQFF. Combining the CDR3 with reference TRBV5-1 and TRBJ2-1 gives the whole variable domain KAGVTQTPRYLIKTRGQQVTLSCSPISGHRSVSWYQQTPGQGLQFLFEYFSETQRNKGNFPGRFSGRQFSNSRSEMNVSTLELGDSALYLCASSPTGAGVNEQFFGPGTRLTVL.